Detailed here is one T cell receptor (beta chain). This CDR3 is 16 amino acids long. Germline CDR1 LNHDA, CDR2 SQIVND (reference sequence). V was clipped by 3 bases and J by 0 bases, with 15 bases between them. The data derive from a study of blood T cell repertoires in COVID-19. For the study at large: Specimens from acute and convalescent COVID-19 originated in the United States, Italy and Spain. T cells, B-cell-depleted T cells, or PBMCs provided the cDNA or gDNA that served as material.

Source study methods: Cell counts per sample came from amplifying reference gene primers. The method was immunoSEQ multiplex PCR; TCRdb's version includes in-frame clones alone and lacks a portion of them. V and J calls and clone size follow that table, whereas D and trimming were derived from the DNA. The sample shows 75,000 to 100,000 clones, around 82% of them seen only once. The chain couples TRBV19 to TRBJ2-7; D uncertain. Sequencing used peripheral blood. The origin of this receptor is a man over 45 with active or convalescent COVID-19. CDR3 in amino acids: CASSIHSTSSSYEQYF. CDR3 DNA sequence: TGTGCCAGTAGTATTCATTCTACTTCAAGCTCCTACGAGCAGTACTTC.